The source of this T cell receptor (beta chain) is a study of response to subunit inactivated influenza vaccine. The CDR3 spans 13 residues. Germline CDR1 reads DFQATT; CDR2 reads SNEGSKA (reference sequence). J gave up 1 base and V 7 bases, and 5 bases lay outside the gene matches. Using its own MiXCR run on the RT-PCR reads, TCRdb lists one record per CDR3 protein. Of around 790,000 distinct CDR3 sequences in the sample, around 20% were seen once. Study-wide results and caveats: The authors suggested that every seasonal influenza vaccination recruits few new T cells.

The sample holds a few counts of this clonotype. Its antigen is not identified. The sequence was obtained from a man over 45 who received an inactivated influenza vaccine. The genes are TRBV20-1 and TRBJ2-3, with TRBD2 matching over 7 bases. The material sequenced was PBMCs from blood, taken roughly 5 days after vaccination. CDR3 in amino acids: CSGGRGGTDTQYF. CDR3 sequence (DNA): TGCAGTGGAGGACGGGGGGGCACAGATACGCAGTATTTT.